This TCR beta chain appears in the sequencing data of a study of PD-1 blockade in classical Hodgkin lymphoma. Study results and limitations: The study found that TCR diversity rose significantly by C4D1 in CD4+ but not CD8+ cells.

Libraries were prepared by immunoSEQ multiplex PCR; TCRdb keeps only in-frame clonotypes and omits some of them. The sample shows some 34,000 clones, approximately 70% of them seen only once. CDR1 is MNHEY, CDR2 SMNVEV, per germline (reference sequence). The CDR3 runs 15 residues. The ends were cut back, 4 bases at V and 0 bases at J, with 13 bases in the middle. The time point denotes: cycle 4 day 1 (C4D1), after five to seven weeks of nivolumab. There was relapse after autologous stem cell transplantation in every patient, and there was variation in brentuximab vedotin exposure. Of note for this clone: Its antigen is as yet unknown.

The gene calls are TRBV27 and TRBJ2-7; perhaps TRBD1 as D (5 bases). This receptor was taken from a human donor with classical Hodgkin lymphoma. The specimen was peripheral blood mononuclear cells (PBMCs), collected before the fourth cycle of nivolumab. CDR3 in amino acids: CASSSQGTLSYEQYF. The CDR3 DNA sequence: TGTGCCAGCAGTTCCCAGGGTACCCTCTCCTACGAGCAGTACTTC.